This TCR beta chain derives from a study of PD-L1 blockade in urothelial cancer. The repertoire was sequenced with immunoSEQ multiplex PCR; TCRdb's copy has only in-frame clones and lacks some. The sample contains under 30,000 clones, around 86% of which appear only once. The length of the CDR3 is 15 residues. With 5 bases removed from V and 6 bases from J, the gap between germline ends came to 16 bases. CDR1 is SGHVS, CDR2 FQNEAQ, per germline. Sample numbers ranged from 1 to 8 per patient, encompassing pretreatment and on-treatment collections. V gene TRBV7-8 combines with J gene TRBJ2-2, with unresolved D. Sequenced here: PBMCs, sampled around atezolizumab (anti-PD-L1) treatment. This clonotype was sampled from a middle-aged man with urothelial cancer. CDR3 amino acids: CASSPLFGRPGELFF. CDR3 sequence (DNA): TGTGCCAGCAGCCCCCTTTTCGGTCGCCCCGGGGAGCTGTTTTTT.